This TCR beta chain was documented in a study of cytomegalovirus exposure and HLA in healthy donors. General study points: Among TCR sequences, most were rare, though some public TCRs appeared in many donors. Later, an analysis found that common viral pathogens appeared to be linked with several of the most significant clusters. A later analysis showed that HLA-associated TCR beta chains had undergone more clonal expansion than equally common others. The authors later linked a missense DCLRE1C variant to TCR beta V- and J-gene trimming.

In the case of this clone: Its antigen is unidentified.

The V end lost 4 bases, the J end lost 0 bases, and 10 bases lay between the germline ends. This CDR3 region has 15 residues. CDR1 is MNHEY and CDR2 is SMNVEV in the germline V gene (reference sequence). Both 60 Vbeta primers and 13 Jbeta primers went into the PCR. The assay was immunoSEQ multiplex PCR, and TCRdb's table has in-frame clones only and misses some. The sample's table shows roughly 100,000 clones. This receptor was taken from a man between 40 and 49 years old in good health and CMV-seronegative. The chain has TRBV27 and TRBJ2-1; a weak D match, TRBD2 (5 bases). Source material: PBMCs. The CDR3 DNA reads as TGTGCCAGCAGTTATAGCGAGAGCTCCTACAATGAGCAGTTCTTC. This encodes CASSYSESSYNEQFF.